These T cell receptor beta chains were read from a single sample in a study of vaccination effects on CD4 cells after COVID-19. Their antigens are not known. The method was immunoSEQ multiplex PCR; TCRdb's version includes in-frame clones alone and lacks a portion of them. The repertoire has 47,000 or so clones, roughly three quarters of them found once; the top ten carry 6.5% to 7.5%. This specimen was CD4+ T cells from PBMCs cultured without peptide, taken after COVID-19 vaccination. These receptor sequences come from a human donor who received a COVID-19 vaccine. Each CDR3 is given with its conserved first and last residue. A D gene is named only where the DNA matches it firmly. Clone size is shown for a subset of rows, as once, few, many or a class of expanded clone.

J gene: TRBJ2-2; V gene: TRBV5-1; D gene: .; CDR3 length: 14; clone size: few; CDR3 DNA: TGCGCCAGCAGCTTGCCATCCCCGACCGGGGAGCTGTTTTTT; CDR3 protein: CASSLPSPTGELFF
J gene: TRBJ2-5; V gene: TRBV20-1; D gene: .; CDR3 length: 11; clone size: many; CDR3 DNA: TGCAGTGCTAGCACTAAAGAGACCCAGTACTTC; CDR3 protein: CSASTKETQYF
J gene: TRBJ2-7; V gene: TRBV5-1; D gene: TRBD2; CDR3 length: 15; clone size: .; CDR3 DNA: TGCGCCAGCAGCTCAACCGGGACTAACTCCTACGAGCAGTACTTC; CDR3 protein: CASSSTGTNSYEQYF
J gene: TRBJ1-5; V gene: TRBV7-2; D gene: .; CDR3 length: 16; clone size: .; CDR3 DNA: TGTGCCAGCAGCTCCTACCTGGGACGAGACAATCAGCCCCAGCATTTT; CDR3 protein: CASSSYLGRDNQPQHF
J gene: TRBJ1-1; V gene: TRBV29-1; D gene: TRBD1; CDR3 length: 13; clone size: few; CDR3 DNA: TGCAGCGTAACAAGACAGGGATCAACTGAAGCTTTCTTT; CDR3 protein: CSVTRQGSTEAFF
J gene: TRBJ2-7; V gene: TRBV18; D gene: .; CDR3 length: 14; clone size: once; CDR3 DNA: TGTGCCAGCTCAGCCGGGACGGGAACCTACGAGCAGTACTTC; CDR3 protein: CASSAGTGTYEQYF
J gene: TRBJ1-5; V gene: TRBV6-6; D gene: .; CDR3 length: 15; clone size: .; CDR3 DNA: TGTGCCAGCAGTCCCCCGGGGGGGAACAATCAGCCCCAGCATTTT; CDR3 protein: CASSPPGGNNQPQHF
J gene: TRBJ1-3; V gene: TRBV20-1; D gene: TRBD1; CDR3 length: 16; clone size: .; CDR3 DNA: TGCAGTGCTAGTAACGCAGACAGGGGGCAAGGAAACACCATATATTTT; CDR3 protein: CSASNADRGQGNTIYF
J gene: TRBJ1-6; V gene: TRBV2; D gene: .; CDR3 length: 12; clone size: .; CDR3 DNA: TGTGCCAGCAGTGAAGCCAGTTCACCCCTCCACTTT; CDR3 protein: CASSEASSPLHF
J gene: TRBJ1-4; V gene: TRBV5-5; D gene: TRBD1; CDR3 length: 18; clone size: few; CDR3 DNA: TGTGCCAGCAGCTTGGAGGGGACAGGCTCTGCAACTAATGAAAAACTGTTTTTT; CDR3 protein: CASSLEGTGSATNEKLFF
J gene: TRBJ2-5; V gene: TRBV5-4; D gene: .; CDR3 length: 14; clone size: .; CDR3 DNA: TGTGCCAGCAGCTTGAGGGGGGCCCAAGAGACCCAGTACTTC; CDR3 protein: CASSLRGAQETQYF
J gene: TRBJ1-3; V gene: TRBV12-3/TRBV12-4; D gene: .; CDR3 length: 11; clone size: .; CDR3 DNA: TGTGCCAGCAGTTCCCGCCATTTCGAGGGTTTT; CDR3 protein: CASSSRHFEGF
J gene: TRBJ2-5; V gene: TRBV18; D gene: TRBD2; CDR3 length: 15; clone size: .; CDR3 DNA: TGTGCCAGCTCACTATGGACTAGCGGACAAGAGACCCAGTACTTC; CDR3 protein: CASSLWTSGQETQYF
J gene: TRBJ2-7; V gene: TRBV18; D gene: .; CDR3 length: 18; clone size: few; CDR3 DNA: TGTGCCAGCTCAGTCACAACGGTTGGGAAAGGGGGCTCCTACGAGCAGTACTTC; CDR3 protein: CASSVTTVGKGGSYEQYF
J gene: TRBJ2-7; V gene: TRBV9; D gene: .; CDR3 length: 14; clone size: .; CDR3 DNA: TGTGCCAGCAGCGTCTCACAGGAAATCTACGAGCAGTACTTC; CDR3 protein: CASSVSQEIYEQYF
J gene: TRBJ2-1; V gene: TRBV7-2; D gene: .; CDR3 length: 13; clone size: few; CDR3 DNA: TGTGCCAGCAGCTTCAGCAGGAACAATGAGCAGTTCTTC; CDR3 protein: CASSFSRNNEQFF
J gene: TRBJ2-3; V gene: TRBV5-1; D gene: TRBD2; CDR3 length: 17; clone size: .; CDR3 DNA: TGCGCCAGCAGCCCCCGGATAGCGGGAGGGGGTACAGATACGCAGTATTTT; CDR3 protein: CASSPRIAGGGTDTQYF
J gene: TRBJ1-5; V gene: TRBV24-1; D gene: .; CDR3 length: 13; clone size: few; CDR3 DNA: TGTGCCACCAGTGGGGGGTGGGCACAGCCCCAGCATTTT; CDR3 protein: CATSGGWAQPQHF
J gene: TRBJ1-2; V gene: TRBV6-5; D gene: TRBD1; CDR3 length: 14; clone size: .; CDR3 DNA: TGTGCCAGCAAGACGGGACAGGCGAGTCCTAGCTACACCTTC; CDR3 protein: CASKTGQASPSYTF
J gene: TRBJ2-3; V gene: TRBV14; D gene: .; CDR3 length: 16; clone size: .; CDR3 DNA: TGTGCCAGCAGCCAAGATGCCCGCCGGTCCACAGATACGCAGTATTTT; CDR3 protein: CASSQDARRSTDTQYF
J gene: TRBJ2-2; V gene: TRBV3-1/TRBV3-2; D gene: .; CDR3 length: 14; clone size: .; CDR3 DNA: TGTGCCAGCAGCCAAAGAGTGAACACCGGGGAGCTGTTTTTT; CDR3 protein: CASSQRVNTGELFF
J gene: TRBJ2-2; V gene: TRBV11-3; D gene: .; CDR3 length: 16; clone size: .; CDR3 DNA: TGTGCCAGCAGCTTATTTCGGGGACAGAACACCGGGGAGCTGTTTTTT; CDR3 protein: CASSLFRGQNTGELFF
J gene: TRBJ2-1; V gene: TRBV30; D gene: TRBD2; CDR3 length: 14; clone size: .; CDR3 DNA: TGTGCCTGGAGTTCTAGCGGGGGCCGCAATGAGCAGTTCTTC; CDR3 protein: CAWSSSGGRNEQFF
J gene: TRBJ2-2; V gene: TRBV27; D gene: .; CDR3 length: 13; clone size: few; CDR3 DNA: TGTGCCAGCAGTGCAAGGGAGACCGGGGAGCTGTTTTTT; CDR3 protein: CASSARETGELFF
J gene: TRBJ2-1; V gene: TRBV7-8; D gene: TRBD2; CDR3 length: 15; clone size: once; CDR3 DNA: TGTGCCAGCAGCCACCGGGGGGGCCCCTACAATGAGCAGTTCTTC; CDR3 protein: CASSHRGGPYNEQFF
J gene: TRBJ2-3; V gene: TRBV11-2; D gene: .; CDR3 length: 14; clone size: .; CDR3 DNA: TGTGCCAGCAGCTTAGGCCCTCATTCCGATACGCAGTATTTT; CDR3 protein: CASSLGPHSDTQYF
J gene: TRBJ2-1; V gene: TRBV11-3; D gene: TRBD2; CDR3 length: 15; clone size: few; CDR3 DNA: TGTGCCAGCAGCTCCGCCCTACTAGCGGGGGATGAGCAGTTCTTC; CDR3 protein: CASSSALLAGDEQFF
J gene: TRBJ2-3; V gene: TRBV5-1; D gene: TRBD1; CDR3 length: 15; clone size: .; CDR3 DNA: TGCGCCAGCAGCTTGTGGGGACAGTACACAGATACGCAGTATTTT; CDR3 protein: CASSLWGQYTDTQYF
J gene: TRBJ2-1; V gene: TRBV6-5; D gene: .; CDR3 length: 14; clone size: .; CDR3 DNA: TGTGCCAGCTCTTTATGGAGGGGAAACAATGAGCAGTTCTTC; CDR3 protein: CASSLWRGNNEQFF
J gene: TRBJ1-6; V gene: TRBV6-5; D gene: .; CDR3 length: 15; clone size: .; CDR3 DNA: TGTGCCAGCAAAGGGCCCCCGGACAGAAATTCACCCCTCCACTTT; CDR3 protein: CASKGPPDRNSPLHF
J gene: TRBJ1-1; V gene: TRBV7-6; D gene: .; CDR3 length: 15; clone size: once; CDR3 DNA: TGTGCCAGCAGCTTAGGGGTCTCCAGGGGCACTGAAGCTTTCTTT; CDR3 protein: CASSLGVSRGTEAFF
J gene: TRBJ1-1; V gene: TRBV2; D gene: .; CDR3 length: 13; clone size: few; CDR3 DNA: TGTGCCAGCAGTGAACTGGAGAACACTGAAGCTTTCTTT; CDR3 protein: CASSELENTEAFF
J gene: TRBJ1-2; V gene: TRBV2; D gene: TRBD1; CDR3 length: 14; clone size: .; CDR3 DNA: TGTGCCAGCAGTGCCCTAGACAGGGATCGCGGCTACACCTTC; CDR3 protein: CASSALDRDRGYTF
J gene: TRBJ2-2; V gene: TRBV6-7; D gene: .; CDR3 length: 17; clone size: .; CDR3 DNA: TGTGCCAGCAGTTACGGTTCTCGGGAGTGCCGGACCGGGGAGCTGTTTTTT; CDR3 protein: CASSYGSRECRTGELFF
J gene: TRBJ2-7; V gene: TRBV6-5; D gene: .; CDR3 length: 14; clone size: once; CDR3 DNA: TGTGCCAGCAGGTGGGTAGTCCCCAGCTACGAGCAGTACTTC; CDR3 protein: CASRWVVPSYEQYF
J gene: TRBJ2-5; V gene: TRBV6-5; D gene: .; CDR3 length: 16; clone size: .; CDR3 DNA: TGTGCCAGCAGTTACTACCACTCTAGCGCCCAAGAGACCCAGTACTTC; CDR3 protein: CASSYYHSSAQETQYF
J gene: TRBJ1-1; V gene: TRBV25-1; D gene: TRBD1; CDR3 length: 14; clone size: .; CDR3 DNA: TGTGCCAGCAGGGCAGCAGGGGGGGCCACTGAAGCTTTCTTT; CDR3 protein: CASRAAGGATEAFF